These 18 T cell receptor beta chains share one sample of origin, sequenced in a study of identical twins (dated by TCRdb to the mid-2010s). The library was made by 5' RACE. The instrument given in TCRdb is Illumina HiSeq 2000. Through fastp at Q25 and MiXCR, TCRdb rebuilt clones from the public reads, retaining in-frame beta chains. Every CDR3 protein is listed once, alongside the most common genes and DNA of its rows. Here the sample has roughly 720,000 distinct CDR3 sequences; 15% to 20% occur a single time. The ten largest make up 10% to 15% of the sample. These data are also associated with another study on T cells expressing NK-cell markers.

The material sequenced was PBMCs. These receptors originate from a woman between 18 and 29 years old in good health.

The chain is built from TRBV4-2 and TRBJ2-3; TRBD1 or TRBD2 may be the D gene (5 bases each). The CDR3 is made up of 18 amino acids. V lost 1 base to trimming and J lost 5 bases, with 22 bases between them. The germline V gene has CDR1 LGHNA and CDR2 YNFKEQ. The CDR3 bases are TGTGCCAGCAGCCAAGTTGGAGCAGGGTCCCCCGGGGTAGATACGCAGTATTTT. This sequence encodes CASSQVGAGSPGVDTQYF.

The chain is built from TRBV27 and TRBJ2-1, with 8 bases aligning to TRBD1. The CDR3 consists of 14 residues. The junction had 9 bases not matched to a gene; V was cut back by 8 bases and J by 6 bases. CDR1 is MNHEY and CDR2 is SMNVEV in the germline V gene (reference sequence). The CDR3, as DNA: TGTGCCAGCGATCTTTACAGGGGGTTCAATGAGCAGTTCTTC. Translation gives CASDLYRGFNEQFF.

The sample holds many counts of this clonotype. The V gene is TRBV28, the J gene TRBJ2-1, with D perhaps being TRBD1 or TRBD2 (6 bases each). Germline-derived CDR1 and CDR2 are MDHEN and SYDVKM. The CDR3 totals 17 residues. V gave up 7 bases and J gave up 7 bases, with 26 bases separating them. Here the CDR3 reads CASTPPRAGTFRNEQFF. The CDR3, as DNA: TGTGCCAGCACCCCCCCCCGGGCGGGGACATTTAGGAATGAGCAGTTCTTC.

This clonotype was seen ten or more times. The chain uses TRBV20-1 and TRBJ2-7; TRBD1 matches at 7 bases. CDR1 DFQATT and CDR2 SNEGSKA come from the germline V gene (reference sequence). CDR3 length: 15 amino acids. After removal of 6 bases from V and 6 bases from J, the junction contained 17 bases not matched to a gene. The CDR3 sequence: CSASYDGRQGGEQYF. The CDR3 nucleotides are TGCAGTGCGTCATATGATGGAAGACAGGGCGGCGAGCAGTACTTC.

The chain employs TRBV6-5 and TRBJ2-5; 8 nucleotides line up with TRBD1. The CDR3 is 16 residues long. The germline gives CDR1 MNHEY, CDR2 SVGAGI. J lost 5 bases, V lost 0 bases, and 8 bases had no gene match. CDR3 region: CASSYSRGQGIETQYF. CDR3 DNA sequence: TGTGCCAGCAGTTACTCTCGCGGACAGGGTATCGAGACCCAGTACTTC.

This clonotype was seen a handful of times. As DNA, the CDR3 is TGCAGTGCTAGAGATCCAAGGACAGTTGGTGAAAAACTGTTTTTT. Translating gives CSARDPRTVGEKLFF. The chain employs TRBV20-1 and TRBJ1-4, with TRBD1 as a possible D gene (6 bases). V lost 0 bases, J lost 7 bases, and 15 bases lay in between. The CDR3 covers 15 residues. Germline CDR1 is DFQATT and CDR2 is SNEGSKA (reference sequence).

In its sample, this clonotype was seen a few times. The chain carries TRBV5-1 and TRBJ1-1; TRBD1 agrees at 7 bases. Germline values: CDR1 SGHRS, CDR2 YFSETQ. V lost 3 bases and J lost 9; bases outside the gene matches: 2. The CDR3 is 11 amino acids. The CDR3 loop is CASSSTGKAFF. The CDR3 DNA sequence: TGCGCCAGCAGCTCGACAGGGAAAGCTTTCTTT.

This clonotype was counted ten times or more. V and J are TRBV12-3 or TRBV12-4 and TRBJ1-5, with D perhaps TRBD1 (5 bases). With 7 bases removed from V and 9 bases from J, the gap between germline ends came to 13 bases. This CDR3 spans 12 amino acids. DNA for the CDR3: TGTGCCAGCACTGTCCAGGGAGGGCCCCAGCATTTT. Amino acid sequence: CASTVQGGPQHF.

This clonotype turned up a few times. The chain joins TRBV12-3 or TRBV12-4 to TRBJ2-1; D call uncertain. The CDR3 runs 11 residues. V shed 6 bases and J shed 8 bases, with 8 bases lying between them. The CDR3 bases are TGTGCCAGCAGGCAAATCGATGAGCAGTTCTTC. Its protein is CASRQIDEQFF.

This clonotype was observed at least ten times. The chain carries TRBV20-1 and TRBJ2-1; the D gene is possibly TRBD2 (5 bases). Trimming pared 3 bases from V and 1 base from J, leaving 10 bases between. CDR3 length: 14 amino acids. Looked up from germline, CDR1 is DFQATT and CDR2 is SNEGSKA (reference sequence). In DNA form, the CDR3 reads TGCAGTGCTAGCGAAGGGAGTTCCTACAATGAGCAGTTCTTC. Residues: CSASEGSSYNEQFF.

This clonotype was seen only a few times. The chain uses TRBV7-2 and TRBJ2-3; D ambiguous. V lost 5 bases and J 5 bases, leaving 11 bases between the germline ends. The germline V gene encodes CDR1 SGHTA and CDR2 FQGNSA. This CDR3 spans 13 amino acids. The CDR3 sequence is CASSPQSVDTQYF. CDR3 DNA sequence: TGTGCCAGCAGCCCCCAAAGCGTAGATACGCAGTATTTT.

The rearrangement uses TRBV7-2 and TRBJ2-1; TRBD2 agrees at 13 bases. This CDR3 is built from 16 residues. The germline V gene has CDR1 SGHTA and CDR2 FQGNSA. The V gene end was trimmed by 6 bases and the J gene end by 8 bases; junction bases not matched to a gene: 10. Here the CDR3 DNA reads TGTGCCAGCAGAGTTAGACTAGCGGGAGGTATCGATGAGCAGTTCTTC. Amino acids: CASRVRLAGGIDEQFF.

V is TRBV12-3 or TRBV12-4 and J is TRBJ1-2, with D unresolved. The CDR3 extends over 11 amino acids. The V gene lost 2 bases and the J gene lost 11 bases, with 9 bases spanning the gap. The CDR3 protein is CASSLLGFYTF. The CDR3 DNA follows: TGTGCCAGCAGTTTATTGGGTTTTTACACCTTC.

This clonotype was picked up a small number of times. The chain joins TRBV7-2 to TRBJ2-7; 8 nucleotides line up with TRBD1. Losses at the gene ends were 2 bases for V and 4 bases for J; bases not matched to a gene: 7. Germline V gene sequence: CDR1 SGHTA, CDR2 FQGNSA. The CDR3 runs 15 residues. This CDR3 reads CASSLSGGKLYEQYF. CDR3 in DNA: TGTGCCAGCAGCTTATCAGGGGGCAAGCTGTACGAGCAGTACTTC.

In its sample, this clonotype was seen a few times. The J gene is TRBJ2-7, the V gene TRBV25-1, with 7 bases lining up with TRBD1. This CDR3 is 13 amino acids long. The germline V gene has CDR1 MGHDK and CDR2 SYGVNS. V lost 3 bases and J lost 6; bases outside the gene matches: 5. The DNA for the CDR3 is TGTGCCAGCAGTGATAAGAGGACAGGCGAGCAGTACTTC. Its protein is CASSDKRTGEQYF.

The DNA for the CDR3 is TGTGCCAGCAGTTACTCGATACGGACAGGGAAGGAGCAGTACTTC. Translation: CASSYSIRTGKEQYF. The chain uses TRBV6-5 and TRBJ2-7, with 8 nucleotides matching TRBD1. With V trimmed by 0 bases and J by 7 bases, 8 bases remained unmatched. CDR3 length: 15 residues. Germline V lookup: CDR1 MNHEY, CDR2 SVGAGI.

The chain has TRBV6-5 and TRBJ1-2, with a weak D call TRBD1 (6 bases). V was trimmed by 5 bases and J by 6 bases, leaving 13 bases between them. CDR3 length: 13 amino acids. Looked up from germline, CDR1 is MNHEY and CDR2 is SVGAGI. This chain's CDR3 is CASSNHRVDGYTF. Written as DNA, the CDR3 is TGTGCCAGCAGTAACCACAGGGTGGATGGCTACACCTTC.

This clonotype came up a few times. The chain joins TRBV13 to TRBJ2-5; TRBD1 or TRBD2 may be the D gene (6 bases each). This CDR3 region has 15 residues. V dropped 4 bases and J dropped 5 bases, with 17 bases sitting between them. Germline V lookup: CDR1 PRHDT, CDR2 FYEKMQ (reference sequence). The CDR3 spells CASSSKGGEWETQYF. The CDR3 bases are TGTGCCAGCAGCTCCAAGGGGGGCGAGTGGGAGACCCAGTACTTC.